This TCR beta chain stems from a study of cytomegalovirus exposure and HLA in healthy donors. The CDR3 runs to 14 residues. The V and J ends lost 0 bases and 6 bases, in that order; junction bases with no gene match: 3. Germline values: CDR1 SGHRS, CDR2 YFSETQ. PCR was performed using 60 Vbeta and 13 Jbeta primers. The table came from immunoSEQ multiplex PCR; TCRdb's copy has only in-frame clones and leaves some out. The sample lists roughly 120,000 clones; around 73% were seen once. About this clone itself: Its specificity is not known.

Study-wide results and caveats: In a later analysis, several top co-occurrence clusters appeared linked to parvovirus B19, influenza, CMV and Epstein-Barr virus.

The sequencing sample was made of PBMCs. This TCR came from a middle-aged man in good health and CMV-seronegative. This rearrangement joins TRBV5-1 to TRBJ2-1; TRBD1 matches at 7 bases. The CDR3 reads CASSLEQGRNEQFF. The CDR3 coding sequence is TGCGCCAGCAGCTTGGAACAGGGGCGCAATGAGCAGTTCTTC.